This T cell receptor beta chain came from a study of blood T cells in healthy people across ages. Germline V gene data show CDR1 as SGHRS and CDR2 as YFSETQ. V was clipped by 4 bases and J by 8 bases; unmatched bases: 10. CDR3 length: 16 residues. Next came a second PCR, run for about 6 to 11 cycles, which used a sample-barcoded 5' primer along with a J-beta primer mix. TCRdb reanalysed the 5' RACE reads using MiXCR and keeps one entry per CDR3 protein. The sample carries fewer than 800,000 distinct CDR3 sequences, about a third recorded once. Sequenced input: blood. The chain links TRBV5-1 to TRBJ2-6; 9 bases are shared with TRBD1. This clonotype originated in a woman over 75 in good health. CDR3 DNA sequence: TGCGCCAGCAGCCGAGGACAGGGGCTTTGGACCAACGTCCTGACTTTC. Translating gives CASSRGQGLWTNVLTF.